This TCR beta chain appears in the sequencing data of a study of CD8+ T cells in alopecia areata (dated 2018 in TCRdb). Notes on the research overall: The treated patients took part in an open-label pilot trial in which moderate-to-severe alopecia areata was treated with oral tofacitinib at 5 to 10 mg twice daily. Tofacitinib was administered for 6 to 18 months, and 6 months of follow-up off drug were then conducted to assess delayed response and recurrence. For the treated patients, the SALT score, which quantifies what percentage of scalp surface area is affected, served as the measure of disease severity. To study T cell clonal expansion in alopecia areata, the researchers applied high-throughput TCRbeta sequencing to both the C3H/HeJ mouse model and human patients. In humans, TCRbeta sequencing was performed on scalp tissue and on sorted CD4+ and CD8+ peripheral blood T cells from healthy controls and from patients with patchy or totalis/universalis alopecia areata. Biopsies were taken from tofacitinib-treated patients at baseline and at 4 and 24 weeks of treatment, and a later scalp biopsy was taken in several of the tofacitinib-treated patients. Clonality in the scalp was compared among normal scalp (n=4), patchy alopecia areata scalp (n=8), and alopecia totalis/universalis scalp (n=8). RNA was obtained with the PAXgene miRNA kit for fixed scalp, the miRNeasy kit for PBMCs, and the RNeasy kit for mouse skin. Amplification of TCRbeta CDR3 regions was done by immunoSEQ multiplex PCR using 35 Vbeta forward primers and 13 Jbeta reverse primers. Summary of the overall study and its limitations: Unlike mouse skin, which is dominated by gammadelta T cells, normal human skin has resident alphabeta T cells that are also sequenced, and this complicates analysis of the scalp TCR repertoire. Compared with mice, TCR sequences shared between patients were less clear, possibly partly because of HLA diversity across the patient population. With tofacitinib, both scalp clonality and the number of expanded CD8+ clones among the top 100 scalp clones went down significantly. Lesional scalp, especially in alopecia totalis/universalis, showed higher clonality and more expanded CD8+ clones than normal scalp, suggesting antigenic drive. Because the treated cohort was small and had only one nonresponder, larger studies are needed to examine links between baseline CD8+ expansion and response. Many expanded lesional clones were found to persist in scalp and blood during tofacitinib treatment, and relapse after treatment cessation may be partly explained by this persistence.

This sample's time point label indicates: 24 weeks on oral tofacitinib. In light of the paper, this sample's treatment or condition label describes: oral pan-JAK inhibitor, 5-10 mg twice daily. Lesional scalp punch biopsies and peripheral blood were obtained from alopecia areata patients. PBMCs were separated by density centrifugation and stained for CD3, CD4 and CD8, after which CD4+ and CD8+ T cells were sorted on a FACSAria. Library method: the immunoSEQ multiplex PCR assay. To provide template for TCR sequencing, every sample had RNA extracted and reverse transcribed into cDNA. First-strand cDNA was synthesized using SuperScript III with a 2:1 mix of oligo-dT and random hexamers. A synthetic immune receptor repertoire was used to assess amplification bias, and residual bias was removed computationally. Turning to the authors' computational methods: Raw reads were preprocessed for error removal, and CDR3 was defined according to IMGT conventions as running from the conserved cysteine to phenylalanine. Clonality was calculated as 1 minus Shannon entropy normalized by log2 of the number of productive unique TCRs. Scalp TCRbeta sequences were cross-referenced with sorted blood CD4 and CD8 repertoires so that the CD4 or CD8 identity of scalp clones could be inferred. This is the immuneACCESS table as TCRdb keeps it, with only in-frame sequences that have V and J called. A part of the clones is gone; compared with another copy, unresolved V genes explain less than half, and the rest is unexplained. V, J and clone size derive from that table, while D and trimming were established from the DNA sequence. The sample data list over 150,000 clones, and about 62% of these were observed just once. The ten top clones hold about 5% of the sample.

On this clone itself: Its antigen is not yet known. No per-base quality is available; no much larger clone lies one base away.

This TCR derives from a human donor with alopecia areata. The specimen comprised CD4+ T cells sorted from blood, sampled at week 24, from a patient treated with tofacitinib.

The CDR3 sequence is CATSRDPPARGLRSSYEQFF. At the DNA level, the sequence is TGTGCCACCAGCAGAGATCCACCTGCAAGGGGGCTTAGGTCTAGCTATGAGCAGTTCTTC. The sequence is built from TRBV15 and TRBJ2-1, and TRBD1 matches 7 of the central bases. The CDR3 runs 20 residues from the cysteine to the phenylalanine. Just the 60-base CDR3 DNA is kept, in frame starting at base 1. V lost 0 bases and J lost 8 bases, and the count of bases not matched to a germline gene is 22. CDR1 LNHNV and CDR2 YYDKDF were looked up in the germline V gene (reference sequence).